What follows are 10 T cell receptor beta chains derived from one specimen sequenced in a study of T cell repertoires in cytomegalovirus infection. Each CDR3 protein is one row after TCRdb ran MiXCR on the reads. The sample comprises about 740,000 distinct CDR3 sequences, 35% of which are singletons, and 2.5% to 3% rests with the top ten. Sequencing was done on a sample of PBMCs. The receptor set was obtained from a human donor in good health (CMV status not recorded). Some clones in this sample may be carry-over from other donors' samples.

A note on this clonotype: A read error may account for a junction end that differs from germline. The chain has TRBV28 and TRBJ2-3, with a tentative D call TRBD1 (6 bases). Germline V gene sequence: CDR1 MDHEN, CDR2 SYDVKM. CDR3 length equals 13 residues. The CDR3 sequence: CASTSQGPDTHYF. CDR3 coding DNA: TGTGCCAGCACCTCCCAGGGGCCAGATACGCATTATTTT.

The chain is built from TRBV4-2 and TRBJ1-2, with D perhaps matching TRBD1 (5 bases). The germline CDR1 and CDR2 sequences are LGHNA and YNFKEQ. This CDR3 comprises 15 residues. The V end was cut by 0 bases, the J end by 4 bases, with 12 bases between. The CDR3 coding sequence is TGTGCCAGCAGCCAAGATCGGCAGGGAACCTATGGCTACACCTTC. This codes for CASSQDRQGTYGYTF.

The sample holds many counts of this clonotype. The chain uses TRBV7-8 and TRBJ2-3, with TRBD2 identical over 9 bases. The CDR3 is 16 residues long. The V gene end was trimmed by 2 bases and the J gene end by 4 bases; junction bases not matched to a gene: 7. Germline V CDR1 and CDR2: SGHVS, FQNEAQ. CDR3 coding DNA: TGTGCCAGCAGCTTACCCCGCGGGGGGGCTGCAGATACGCAGTATTTT. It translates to CASSLPRGGAADTQYF.

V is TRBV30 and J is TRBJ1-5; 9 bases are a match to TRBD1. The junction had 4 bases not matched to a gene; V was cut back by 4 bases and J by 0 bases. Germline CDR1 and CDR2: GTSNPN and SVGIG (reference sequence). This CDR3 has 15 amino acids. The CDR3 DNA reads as TGTGCCTGGAATACAGGGGGCTCTAGCAATCAGCCCCAGCATTTT. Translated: CAWNTGGSSNQPQHF.

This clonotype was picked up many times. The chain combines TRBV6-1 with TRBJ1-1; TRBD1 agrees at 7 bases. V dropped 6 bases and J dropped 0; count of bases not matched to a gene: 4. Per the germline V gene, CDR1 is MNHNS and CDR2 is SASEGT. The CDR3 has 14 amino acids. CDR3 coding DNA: TGTGCCAGCAGGCCGGGACAGTTGAACACTGAAGCTTTCTTT. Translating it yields CASRPGQLNTEAFF.

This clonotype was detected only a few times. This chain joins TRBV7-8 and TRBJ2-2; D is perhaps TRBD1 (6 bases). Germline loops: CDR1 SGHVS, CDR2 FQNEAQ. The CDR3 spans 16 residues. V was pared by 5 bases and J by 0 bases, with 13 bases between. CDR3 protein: CASSPRWTANTGELFF. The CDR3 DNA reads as TGTGCCAGCAGCCCCCGGTGGACAGCGAACACCGGGGAGCTGTTTTTT.

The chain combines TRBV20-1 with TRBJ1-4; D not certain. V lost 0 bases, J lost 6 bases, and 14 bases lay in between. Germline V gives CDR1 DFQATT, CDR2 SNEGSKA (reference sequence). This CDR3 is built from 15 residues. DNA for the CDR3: TGCAGTGCTAGAGACAAGGCCAGTCTGGATGAAAAACTGTTTTTT. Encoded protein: CSARDKASLDEKLFF.

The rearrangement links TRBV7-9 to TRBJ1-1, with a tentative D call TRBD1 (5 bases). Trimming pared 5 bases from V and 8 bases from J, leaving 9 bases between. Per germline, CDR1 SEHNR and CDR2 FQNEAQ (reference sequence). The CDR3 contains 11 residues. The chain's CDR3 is CASSQPGEAFF. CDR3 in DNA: TGTGCCAGCAGCCAACCAGGGGAAGCTTTCTTT.

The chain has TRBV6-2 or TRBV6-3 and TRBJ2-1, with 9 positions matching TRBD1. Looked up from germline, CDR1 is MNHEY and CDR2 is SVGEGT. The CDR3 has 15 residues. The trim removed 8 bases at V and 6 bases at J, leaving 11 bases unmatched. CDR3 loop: CASGHGTGSPNEQFF. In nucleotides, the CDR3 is TGTGCCAGCGGACACGGGACAGGGAGTCCCAATGAGCAGTTCTTC.

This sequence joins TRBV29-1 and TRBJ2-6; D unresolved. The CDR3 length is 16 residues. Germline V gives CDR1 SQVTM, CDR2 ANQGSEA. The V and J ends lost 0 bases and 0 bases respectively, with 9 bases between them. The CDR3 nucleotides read TGCAGCGTTGAAGATTTAGGCGGCTCTGGGGCCAACGTCCTGACTTTC. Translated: CSVEDLGGSGANVLTF.